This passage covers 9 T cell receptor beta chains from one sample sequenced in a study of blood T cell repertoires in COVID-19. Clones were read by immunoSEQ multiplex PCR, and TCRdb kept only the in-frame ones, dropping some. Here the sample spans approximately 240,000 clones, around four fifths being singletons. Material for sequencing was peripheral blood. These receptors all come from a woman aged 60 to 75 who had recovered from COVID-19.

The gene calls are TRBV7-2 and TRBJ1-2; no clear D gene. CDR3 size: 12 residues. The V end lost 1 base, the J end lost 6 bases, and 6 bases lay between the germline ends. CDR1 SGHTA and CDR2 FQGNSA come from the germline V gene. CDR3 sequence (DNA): TGTGCCAGCAGCTTAGTAATCGATGGCTACACCTTC. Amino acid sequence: CASSLVIDGYTF.

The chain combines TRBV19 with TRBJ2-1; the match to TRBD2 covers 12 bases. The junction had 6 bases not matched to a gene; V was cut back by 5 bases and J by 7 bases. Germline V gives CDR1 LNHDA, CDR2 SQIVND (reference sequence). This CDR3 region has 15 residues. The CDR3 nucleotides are TGTGCCAGTAGTCAGCTAGCGGGGGGGCAGAATGAGCAGTTCTTC. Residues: CASSQLAGGQNEQFF.

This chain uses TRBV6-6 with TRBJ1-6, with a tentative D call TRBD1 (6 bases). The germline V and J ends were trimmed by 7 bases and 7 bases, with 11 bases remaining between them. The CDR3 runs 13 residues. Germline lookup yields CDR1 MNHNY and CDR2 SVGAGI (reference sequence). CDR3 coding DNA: TGTGCCAGCACGGTCCAGGGGAATTCACCCCTCCACTTT. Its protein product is CASTVQGNSPLHF.

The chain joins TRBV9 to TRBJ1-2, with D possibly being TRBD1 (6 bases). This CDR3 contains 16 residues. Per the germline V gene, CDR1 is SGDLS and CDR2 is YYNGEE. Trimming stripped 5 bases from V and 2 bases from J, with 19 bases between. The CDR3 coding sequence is TGTGCCAGCAGTGGTGGACCAGGGGATCCCAACTATGGCTACACCTTC. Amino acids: CASSGGPGDPNYGYTF.

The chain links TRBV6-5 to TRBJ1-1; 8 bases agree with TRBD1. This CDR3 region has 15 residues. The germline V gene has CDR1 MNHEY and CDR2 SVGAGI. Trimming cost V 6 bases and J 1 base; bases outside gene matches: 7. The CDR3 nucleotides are TGTGCCAGCAGCCGAGACAGGGGTGGGAACACTGAAGCTTTCTTT. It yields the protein CASSRDRGGNTEAFF.

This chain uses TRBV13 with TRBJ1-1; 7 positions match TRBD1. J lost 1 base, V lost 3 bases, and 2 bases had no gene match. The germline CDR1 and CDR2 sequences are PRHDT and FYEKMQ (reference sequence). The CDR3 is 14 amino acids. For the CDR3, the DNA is TGTGCCAGCAGCTTGGAGGGGGCGAACACTGAAGCTTTCTTT. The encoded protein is CASSLEGANTEAFF.

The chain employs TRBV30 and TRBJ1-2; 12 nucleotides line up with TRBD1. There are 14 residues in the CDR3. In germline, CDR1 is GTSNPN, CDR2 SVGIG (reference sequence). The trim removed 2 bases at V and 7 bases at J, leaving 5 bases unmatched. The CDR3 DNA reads TGTGCCTGGAGTCCGGGGACAGGGGGCTCTGGCTACACCTTC. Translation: CAWSPGTGGSGYTF.

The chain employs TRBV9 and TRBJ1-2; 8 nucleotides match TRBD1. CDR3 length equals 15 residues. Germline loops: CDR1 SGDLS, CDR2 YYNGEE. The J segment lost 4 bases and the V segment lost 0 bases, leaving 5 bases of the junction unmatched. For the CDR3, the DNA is TGTGCCAGCAGCGTAGAGGAGGACAGGGCCTATGGCTACACCTTC. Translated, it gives CASSVEEDRAYGYTF.

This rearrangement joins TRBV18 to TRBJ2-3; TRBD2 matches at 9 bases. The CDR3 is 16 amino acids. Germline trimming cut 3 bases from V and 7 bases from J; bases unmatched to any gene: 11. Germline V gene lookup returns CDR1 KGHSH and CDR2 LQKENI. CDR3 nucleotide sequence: TGTGCCAGCTCACCTGTGGCGGGGGGGACCCCGCATACGCAGTATTTT. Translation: CASSPVAGGTPHTQYF.